The 9 T cell receptor beta chains reported below all come from one sample, sequenced in a study of beta chain features in type 1 diabetes. Sequencing targeted expressed TCRB transcripts, as all isolated RNA had been reverse transcribed. Sequenced by immunoSEQ multiplex PCR; TCRdb stores in-frame clones only, minus some. The table has approximately 300,000 clones, approximately 10% seen once. The specimen sequenced was naive CD4+ T cells from blood. Receptors originate from a woman younger than 45 in good health.

The chain's CDR3 is CATSRPRDRGGLAKNIQYF. The CDR3 bases are TGTGCCACCAGCAGACCCCGGGACAGGGGAGGCCTAGCCAAAAACATTCAGTACTTC. The rearrangement links TRBV15 to TRBJ2-4, with TRBD1 matching over 10 bases. The CDR3 has 19 amino acids. J lost 0 bases, V lost 2 bases, and 10 bases had no gene match. Germline CDR1 and CDR2: LNHNV and YYDKDF (reference sequence).

This clone was recorded a few times. This sequence joins TRBV5-4 and TRBJ2-1; TRBD1 might be the D (6 bases). This CDR3 is 16 amino acids long. Trimming left V 4 bases short and J 0 bases short, with 14 bases between. Germline-derived CDR1 and CDR2 are SGHNT and YYREEE (reference sequence). DNA of the CDR3: TGTGCCAGCAGCCCCGCGACAGGACGCTCCTACAATGAGCAGTTCTTC. This gives the protein CASSPATGRSYNEQFF.

This clone has just a few counts. The J gene is TRBJ2-1, the V gene TRBV28; 8 bases fit TRBD2. This CDR3 comprises 17 residues. The germline gives CDR1 MDHEN, CDR2 SYDVKM. V lost 2 bases to trimming and J lost 5 bases; unmatched junction nucleotides: 11. This CDR3 reads CASSLPHGAGENNEQFF. DNA for the CDR3: TGTGCCAGCAGTTTACCTCACGGAGCGGGGGAGAACAATGAGCAGTTCTTC.

The chain is built from TRBV11-1 and TRBJ2-1, with D tentatively TRBD1 (5 bases). The CDR3 runs to 14 residues. With 1 base removed from V and 6 bases from J, the gap between germline ends came to 10 bases. Per the germline V gene, CDR1 is SGHAT and CDR2 is FQDESV (reference sequence). For the CDR3, the DNA is TGTGCCAGCAGCTTAGACAGGCAGCCCAATGAGCAGTTCTTC. Translating it yields CASSLDRQPNEQFF.

This clone was seen only a few times. The chain carries TRBV10-3 and TRBJ1-1, with D possibly being TRBD1 (6 bases). Trimming removed 4 bases from V and 1 base from J, with 7 bases in between. This CDR3 contains 13 residues. Per the germline V gene, CDR1 is ENHRY and CDR2 is SYGVKD. This CDR3 is CAISGQENTEAFF. The CDR3 coding sequence is TGTGCCATCAGTGGACAGGAGAACACTGAAGCTTTCTTT.

This chain's CDR3 is CASTGNTEAFF. In nucleotides, the CDR3 is TGTGCCAGCACGGGGAACACTGAAGCTTTCTTT. The chain employs TRBV27 and TRBJ1-1; D unclear. Germline V gives CDR1 MNHEY, CDR2 SMNVEV (reference sequence). Trimming cost V 7 bases and J 1 base, with 4 bases left between them. The CDR3 is 11 residues long.

This clone was observed a few times. This chain connects TRBV4-2 to TRBJ2-1; 8 bases align to TRBD1. CDR1 is LGHNA, CDR2 YNFKEQ, per germline. Unmatched junction bases numbered 2, after V lost 3 bases and J lost 10 bases. The CDR3 spans 12 residues. CDR3 DNA: TGTGCCAGCAGCCAGTGGGACAGGGAGCAGTTCTTC. Its protein product is CASSQWDREQFF.

This clone was counted between two and nine times. The chain uses TRBV6-5 and TRBJ2-1; 7 nucleotides match TRBD2. V shed 7 bases, J shed 4 bases, and the junction held 7 bases outside the gene matches. This CDR3 is 14 amino acids long. From germline, CDR1 is MNHEY and CDR2 SVGAGI. CDR3 nucleotide sequence: TGTGCCAGCATTCCTAGCGGCGGTTACAATGAGCAGTTCTTC. It encodes CASIPSGGYNEQFF.

This chain links TRBV28 with TRBJ1-2; D is unclear. The V gene lost 4 bases and the J gene lost 7 bases, with 10 bases spanning the gap. The CDR3 length is 12 residues. Germline V gene sequence: CDR1 MDHEN, CDR2 SYDVKM. The CDR3 is CASSYSRRGYTF. DNA of the CDR3: TGTGCCAGCAGTTACTCCCGCCGTGGCTACACCTTC.